This entry is about one T cell receptor beta chain. This sample stems from a study of shared clonotypes between healthy human individuals. The CDR3 is 14 amino acids. Germline V gives CDR1 SGHRS, CDR2 YFSETQ. Trimming removed 2 bases at V and 0 bases at J, with 9 bases between. This table comes from immunoSEQ multiplex PCR, and its TCRdb copy is limited to in-frame clones, with some not included. The data show over a million clones, approximately 68% seen once. The rearrangement joins TRBV5-1 to TRBJ2-7; D could derive from TRBD1 or TRBD2 (5 bases each). The receptor was isolated from a man between 18 and 35 years old in good health. Sequencing used memory CD4+ T cells sorted from blood. The subset was: CD45RA-negative fraction. CDR3 loop: CASSFTGPSYEQYF. In DNA, the CDR3 is TGCGCCAGCAGCTTTACGGGGCCCTCCTACGAGCAGTACTTC.